Below, 20 T cell receptor beta chains from the same sample are listed, as sequenced in a study of blood T cell repertoires in COVID-19. Here immunoSEQ multiplex PCR was the method, and the copy in TCRdb shows in-frame clones only, minus some. This table has 200,000 to 250,000 clones, 75% to 95% appearing once. Material: PBMCs or T cells enriched from blood (not recorded which). The receptors originated from a woman aged 18 to 35 who had recovered from COVID-19.

J is TRBJ1-5 and V is TRBV10-3; D remains unclear. The V end lost 5 bases, the J end lost 1 base, and 15 bases lay between the germline ends. Germline CDR1 is ENHRY and CDR2 is SYGVKD. CDR3 length: 16 residues. CDR3 nucleotides: TGTGCCATCAGTACCCACGGGTTGGAGAGCAATCAGCCCCAGCATTTT. It translates to CAISTHGLESNQPQHF.

V is TRBV29-1 and J is TRBJ1-2; 12 nucleotides align to TRBD1. Germline loops: CDR1 SQVTM, CDR2 ANQGSEA. V trimming: 5 bases; J trimming: 11 bases; junction bases outside the gene matches: 3. The CDR3 consists of 11 residues. The CDR3 DNA follows: TGCAGCGTTCGGGACAGGGGGCTTTACACCTTC. Protein sequence: CSVRDRGLYTF.

This rearrangement joins TRBV7-6 to TRBJ1-3, with D uncertain. Germline V gene data show CDR1 as SGHVS and CDR2 as FNYEAQ. The V and J ends lost 1 base and 2 bases respectively, with 15 bases between them. The CDR3 consists of 17 residues. The CDR3 loop is CASSLEPSGSAGNTIYF. The CDR3, as DNA: TGTGCCAGCAGCTTAGAGCCGTCGGGGAGTGCTGGAAACACCATATATTTT. Looking up the rest from reference TRBV7-6 and TRBJ1-3 gives the full variable domain: GAGVSQSPRYKVTKRGQDVALRCDPISGHVSLYWYRQALGQGPEFLTYFNYEAQQDKSGLPNDRFSAERPEGSISTLTIQRTEQRDSAMYRCASSLEPSGSAGNTIYFGEGSWLTVV.

This rearrangement joins TRBV7-6 to TRBJ1-2; no clear D gene. This CDR3 has 13 amino acids. CDR1 is SGHVS, CDR2 FNYEAQ, per germline. The ends were cut back, 4 bases at V and 4 bases at J, with 10 bases in the middle. CDR3 nucleotides: TGTGCCAGCAGCTCCTCCGGTCTCTATGGCTACACCTTC. Protein product: CASSSSGLYGYTF.

The CDR3 DNA sequence: TGTGCCAGCAGGGGTACAGGGAGGGTGGAGACCCAGTACTTC. Translated: CASRGTGRVETQYF. This chain connects TRBV7-9 to TRBJ2-5; a possible D gene is TRBD2 (7 bases). The CDR3 has 14 amino acids. Germline loops: CDR1 SEHNR, CDR2 FQNEAQ (reference sequence). Trimming removed 6 bases at V and 5 bases at J, with 16 bases between.

The rearrangement joins TRBV6-5 to TRBJ1-2; 7 nucleotides match TRBD1. The V and J ends lost 9 bases and 2 bases, in that order; junction bases with no gene match: 3. CDR3 length equals 12 residues. The germline V gene encodes CDR1 MNHEY and CDR2 SVGAGI. The CDR3 region has the DNA TGTGCCAGTTTCAGGGGGAACTATGGCTACACCTTC. It specifies CASFRGNYGYTF.

This clone has just a few counts. This chain joins TRBV12-3 or TRBV12-4 and TRBJ1-1, with TRBD1 matching over 7 bases. V lost 7 bases to trimming and J lost 11 bases; unmatched junction nucleotides: 7. The CDR3 runs to 11 residues. As DNA, the CDR3 is TGTGCCAGCACTAACACAGGGGTTGCTTTCTTT. Its translation is CASTNTGVAFF.

This clone showed up just once. The V call is TRBV27, the J call TRBJ2-7; maybe TRBD2 (6 bases). V shed 2 bases and J shed 3 bases, with 17 bases lying between them. The CDR3 totals 16 residues. CDR1 and CDR2 (germline): MNHEY, SMNVEV (reference sequence). The chain's CDR3 is CASSLQPSGGLYEQYF. DNA for the CDR3: TGTGCCAGCAGTTTACAACCGTCCGGGGGACTCTACGAGCAGTACTTC.

Concerning this clone: One end of the junction does not line up with germline, which may come from a read error. The genes are TRBV19 and TRBJ1-1; D is undetermined. Per germline, CDR1 LNHDA and CDR2 SQIVND (reference sequence). This CDR3 is built from 11 residues. CDR3 sequence: CASSHARQFLF. DNA of the CDR3: TGTGCCAGTAGCCACGCCCGACAATTCCTCTTT.

V is TRBV6-4 and J is TRBJ1-1, with D perhaps TRBD1 (6 bases). The germline gives CDR1 MRHNA, CDR2 SNTAGT. V was cut by 4 bases and J by 5 bases, with 11 bases left in between. CDR3 length equals 13 residues. This CDR3 reads CASSGGPATEAFF. CDR3 nucleotide sequence: TGTGCCAGCAGTGGGGGGCCCGCGACTGAAGCTTTCTTT.

CDR3 region: CASSVGAGVKTDTQYF. CDR3 DNA: TGTGCCAGCAGCGTAGGGGCGGGAGTGAAGACAGATACGCAGTATTTT. This chain joins TRBV9 and TRBJ2-3, with 7 bases lining up with TRBD2. CDR1 SGDLS and CDR2 YYNGEE come from the germline V gene. The CDR3 is 16 amino acids. V trimming: 0 bases; J trimming: 3 bases; junction bases outside the gene matches: 7. The full variable domain, in which reference TRBV9 and TRBJ2-3 provide the parts outside the CDR3, is DSGVTQTPKHLITATGQRVTLRCSPRSGDLSVYWYQQSLDQGLQFLIQYYNGEERAKGNILERFSAQQFPDLHSELNLSSLELGDSALYFCASSVGAGVKTDTQYFGPGTRLTVL.

The chain couples TRBV7-2 to TRBJ1-6; 9 nucleotides align to TRBD1. This CDR3 has 14 residues. Germline lookup yields CDR1 SGHTA and CDR2 FQGNSA. V lost 5 bases, J lost 11 bases, and 7 bases stayed unmatched. CDR3 loop: CASSPRDRAPPLHF. The CDR3 nucleotides read TGTGCCAGCAGCCCACGGGACAGGGCGCCACCCCTCCACTTT.

This clone was picked up a small number of times. The chain uses TRBV5-6 and TRBJ1-2, with D hard to call. The V end lost 6 bases, the J end lost 7 bases, and 19 bases lay between the germline ends. This CDR3 comprises 14 residues. CDR1 SGHDT and CDR2 YYEEEE come from the germline V gene. Written as DNA, the CDR3 is TGTGCCAGCACTTCGAGAGGGCCGGCAAGTGGCTACACCTTC. This translates into CASTSRGPASGYTF.

The chain recombines TRBV3-1 (or the pseudogene TRBV3-2) with TRBJ1-1, with 10 bases identical to TRBD1. The J segment lost 11 bases and the V segment lost 6 bases, leaving 12 bases of the junction unmatched. Germline CDR1 and CDR2: LGHDT and YNNKEL (reference sequence). The CDR3 has 14 residues. The CDR3 loop is CASRLPRTGGAAFF. The CDR3 bases are TGTGCCAGCAGACTCCCTCGGACAGGGGGTGCGGCTTTCTTT.

This clone was picked up a small number of times. The rearrangement uses TRBV6-1 and TRBJ2-7; 11 positions match TRBD2. The CDR3 contains 14 residues. Germline V CDR1 and CDR2: MNHNS, SASEGT. Trimming removed 4 bases from V and 4 bases from J; junction bases left unmatched: 3. The CDR3 DNA reads TGTGCCAGCAGTGGAGCTAGCGGGAGGTACGAGCAGTACTTC. Translating gives CASSGASGRYEQYF.

The chain joins TRBV19 to TRBJ1-2; a weak D match, TRBD1 (6 bases). CDR1 LNHDA and CDR2 SQIVND come from the germline V gene (reference sequence). V gave up 9 bases and J gave up 9 bases, with 17 bases separating them. The CDR3 extends over 12 amino acids. CDR3 coding DNA: TGTGCCAGCTCGGGGGGGCGGAGGAGCTACACCTTC. Its translation is CASSGGRRSYTF.

CDR3 protein: CASRRTGGEVGYTF. CDR3 bases: TGCGCCAGCAGAAGAACAGGGGGCGAGGTTGGCTACACCTTC. V is TRBV5-1 and J is TRBJ1-2, with 9 bases aligning to TRBD1. Looked up from germline, CDR1 is SGHRS and CDR2 is YFSETQ. Trimming took 5 bases from V and 7 from J; bases not matched to a gene: 9. CDR3 size: 14 residues. The whole variable domain, remainder taken from reference TRBV5-1 and TRBJ1-2, is KAGVTQTPRYLIKTRGQQVTLSCSPISGHRSVSWYQQTPGQGLQFLFEYFSETQRNKGNFPGRFSGRQFSNSRSEMNVSTLELGDSALYLCASRRTGGEVGYTFGSGTRLTVV.

The chain employs TRBV6-2 or TRBV6-3 and TRBJ1-1; the D is unclear. The CDR3 length is 13 residues. V gave up 5 bases and J gave up 6 bases, with 13 bases separating them. The germline gives CDR1 MNHEY, CDR2 SVGEGT. The CDR3 protein is CASSRGVGSEAFF. Here the CDR3 DNA reads TGTGCCAGCAGTCGCGGGGTGGGCTCTGAAGCTTTCTTT.

The chain joins TRBV28 to TRBJ2-5; TRBD2 matches at 9 bases. The V gene's germline CDR1 is MDHEN and CDR2 SYDVKM. V was clipped by 3 bases and J by 1 base; unmatched bases: 6. The CDR3 runs 16 residues. CDR3 DNA: TGTGCCAGCAGTTTTCTCGCGGGAGGGTTCCAAGAGACCCAGTACTTC. Translation gives CASSFLAGGFQETQYF.

V gene TRBV6-4 combines with J gene TRBJ2-3; tentatively, D is TRBD2 (5 bases). This CDR3 has 13 residues. The germline V and J ends were trimmed by 4 bases and 0 bases, with 5 bases remaining between them. Germline-derived CDR1 and CDR2 are MRHNA and SNTAGT. The CDR3 nucleotides are TGTGCCAGCAGTGGCGGGAGCACAGATACGCAGTATTTT. This sequence encodes CASSGGSTDTQYF.